The sequence of this T cell receptor beta chain was determined in a study of T cells in localized non-small cell lung cancer. Study-wide results and caveats: Appearances in adjacent lung were noted for a median approximately 58 of the top 100 tumor clones. Tumor showed lower T cell clonality than uninvolved adjacent lung, where it was highest. Prolonged overall survival went with higher T cell density in the blood.

Trimming pared 6 bases from V and 0 bases from J, leaving 11 bases between. There are 14 residues in the CDR3. Germline loops: CDR1 WSHSY, CDR2 SAAADI. About this clone itself: Its cognate antigen is unknown.

Repertoires were generated with immunoSEQ multiplex PCR, while TCRdb's copy carries only in-frame clones and drops some. The sample shows about 23,000 clones, around 81% of them seen only once. The source is a man aged 40 to 70 with stage II lung adenocarcinoma. The chain couples TRBV10-2 to TRBJ1-1; D possibly corresponds to TRBD1 (6 bases). Sequencing was performed on PBMCs, taken before any cancer treatment. CDR3: CASRLGQLNTEAFF. The CDR3 DNA reads TGCGCCAGCAGATTAGGACAGTTGAACACTGAAGCTTTCTTT.